This TCR beta chain was sequenced during a study of early T cells in non-severe SARS-CoV-2 infection. Study summary: Sequencing used unsorted whole-blood bulk RNA, so chains lack pairing. Broader study findings: Matching with VDJdb favored anti-spike CD8 responses (missing private and CD4 specificities).

The sample holds a few counts of this clonotype. Its matching antigen is unknown. The ends were cut back, 4 bases at V and 1 base at J, with 13 bases in the middle. The CDR3 covers 16 residues. Germline CDR1 reads MDHEN; CDR2 reads SYDVKM. Unique molecular identifiers were added to individual cDNA molecules. Each CDR3 protein gets one entry after TCRdb re-called the 5' RACE reads with MiXCR. The sample contains over 25,000 distinct CDR3 sequences, around 6% of which appear only once. Sample: whole blood. The chain uses TRBV28 and TRBJ1-4; D uncertain. The source of this sequence is an adult who was a healthcare worker with PCR-confirmed SARS-CoV-2 infection or an uninfected control (not recorded which). The CDR3 nucleotides are TGTGCCAGCAGTTACCCAGGCGGCGGAACTAATGAAAAACTGTTTTTT. Translation gives CASSYPGGGTNEKLFF.